Ten or more counts support the clone carrying this T cell receptor (beta chain). Patients in the hyperthyroidism group, adults aged 18 to 65, were newly diagnosed, under 2 months' duration. The diagnostic workup employed clinical symptoms, serum thyroxine, TRAb, thyroid ultrasound and orbital computed tomography. This entry comes from a study of Graves' ophthalmopathy and Graves' hyperthyroidism. Study-level background: Peripheral blood (taken before any treatment) was collected at initial diagnosis.

TCR beta CDR3 amplification used RNA transcripts. HTBI primers were used in a first-round RT-PCR, which preceded a second-round multiplex PCR. TCRdb used MiXCR to reprocess the multiplex PCR reads, holding one entry per CDR3 protein. The table has a few hundred thousand distinct CDR3 sequences, roughly 17% seen once. The CDR3 runs to 15 residues. The V gene's germline CDR1 is MDHEN and CDR2 SYDVKM. V was pared by 2 bases and J by 2 bases, with 12 bases between. Sequenced input: peripheral blood. This clonotype originated in an adult woman with stable Graves' hyperthyroidism. J is TRBJ1-2 and V is TRBV28, with D possibly TRBD1 on 6 matching bases. CDR3 residues: CASSLVGQGNYGYTF. The CDR3 DNA follows: TGTGCCAGCAGTTTAGTTGGGCAGGGGAACTATGGCTACACCTTC.